This passage covers 8 T cell receptor beta chains from one sample sequenced in a study of metastatic and nonmetastatic thyroid tumors. No patient received treatment before thyroid surgery. TCRdb redid the clone calls on the PCR reads using MiXCR. The sample includes about 93,000 clones, roughly 13% of them seen just once. Sequencing was performed on blood. The receptors stem from a female donor with papillary thyroid cancer or a benign thyroid nodule (not recorded which). Some clones in this sample may be carry-over from other donors' samples.

The table lists this clone with many counts. Sequence at one end of the junction differs from germline and may be a read error. The V call is TRBV5-5, the J call TRBJ1-4; 9 bases align to TRBD1. This CDR3 contains 17 residues. Germline V gene sequence: CDR1 SGHKS, CDR2 YYEKEE (reference sequence). CDR3 region: CVSSAGQGVATNEKLFF. The DNA of the CDR3 is TGTGTCAGCAGCGCGGGACAGGGAGTGGCAACTAATGAAAAACTGTTTTTT.

This clone was seen a few times. The chain recombines TRBV10-3 with TRBJ2-3; 7 positions match TRBD2. From germline, CDR1 is ENHRY and CDR2 SYGVKD. J gave up 6 bases and V 4 bases, and 1 base lay outside the gene matches. This CDR3 is 12 amino acids long. CDR3 protein: CAISAGGDTQYF. As DNA, the CDR3 is TGTGCCATCAGTGCCGGGGGGGATACGCAGTATTTT.

The sample holds many counts of this clone. The chain joins TRBV4-1 to TRBJ1-1; TRBD1 matches at 8 bases. Germline trimming cut 4 bases from V and 1 base from J; bases unmatched to any gene: 5. The CDR3 runs 15 residues. The V gene's germline CDR1 is MGHRA and CDR2 YSYEKL. The CDR3 sequence: CASSPWTGTNTEAFF. CDR3 coding DNA: TGCGCCAGCAGCCCATGGACAGGGACGAACACTGAAGCTTTCTTT.

This clone has a count of ten or more. V gene TRBV7-2 combines with J gene TRBJ1-5; D may be TRBD1 (5 bases). V lost 4 bases and J 7 bases, leaving 17 bases between the germline ends. Germline V lookup: CDR1 SGHTA, CDR2 FQGNSA. The CDR3 has 15 residues. The CDR3, as DNA: TGTGCCAGCAGCTCCCCAGGGATAGGAGGCCAGCCCCAGCATTTT. This codes for CASSSPGIGGQPQHF.

This clone showed up many times. The chain joins TRBV28 to TRBJ1-5, with 11 bases aligning to TRBD1. Germline loops: CDR1 MDHEN, CDR2 SYDVKM. This CDR3 has 15 amino acids. The trim removed 1 base at V and 7 bases at J, leaving 3 bases unmatched. The DNA of the CDR3 is TGTGCCAGCAGTTTATTGCGGACAGGGGGCCAGCCCCAGCATTTT. Its protein is CASSLLRTGGQPQHF.

This clone was counted at least ten times. The gene calls are TRBV15 and TRBJ1-4; perhaps TRBD1 as D (5 bases). This CDR3 is built from 14 residues. The V gene's germline CDR1 is LNHNV and CDR2 YYDKDF (reference sequence). V was pared by 0 bases and J by 7 bases, with 9 bases between. The CDR3 loop reads CATSRDVRGEKLFF. In nucleotides, the CDR3 is TGTGCCACCAGCAGAGATGTGAGGGGTGAAAAACTGTTTTTT.

The gene calls are TRBV28 and TRBJ1-2, with D hard to call. The CDR3 runs to 16 residues. In germline, CDR1 is MDHEN, CDR2 SYDVKM. The V gene lost 9 bases and the J gene lost 5 bases, with 25 bases spanning the gap. The CDR3 sequence is CASSKSIGPRIYGYTF. The CDR3 nucleotides are TGTGCCAGTAGCAAGTCCATCGGGCCCAGAATTTATGGCTACACCTTC.

This clone was recorded many times. CDR3 sequence: CASSSIQVAGEQYF. The CDR3 region has the DNA TGTGCCAGCAGCTCAATTCAGGTCGCGGGCGAGCAGTACTTC. The genes are TRBV14 and TRBJ2-7; D possibly corresponds to TRBD2 (5 bases). From germline, CDR1 is SGHDN and CDR2 FVKESK. The CDR3 totals 14 residues. The V gene lost 5 bases and the J gene lost 6 bases, with 17 bases spanning the gap.